This TCR beta chain was identified during a study of blood T cell repertoires in COVID-19 (TCRdb year 2020). Some background on the complete study: The collaborator samples originated in the United States, Italy and Spain and spanned the acute and convalescent phases of COVID-19. Deeply sampled blood TCRbeta repertoires from subjects exposed to, actively infected with, or recovered from COVID-19 were included in the dataset. A de-identified subject ID, COVID-19 status, age in years and sex were almost always included in the sample metadata. HLA class I and class II types, where available, came from metadata supplied by the sample provider rather than from assay-based typing. The repertoires were released in a freely available public database meant as a resource for research on the immune response to SARS-CoV-2. The prospective study material was composed of cDNA or gDNA derived from T cells, B-cell-depleted T cells, or PBMCs. The samples were drawn from the first 160 participants of the ongoing ImmuneRACE study and from 1,200 or so subjects provided by 6 global collaborators.

As for this clone: There is no known antigen for this receptor. No base quality information exists; no much larger clone differs at one position.

The immunoSEQ Assay, a bias-controlled multiplex PCR, was used to amplify TCRbeta CDR3 regions from genomic DNA. The authors' pipeline ran thus. Within the assay, amplification of reference gene primers was used to estimate how many nucleated cells each sample contained. To quantify the absolute abundance of each unique TCRbeta CDR3 rearrangement, sequence reads were collapsed and filtered. Productive Simpson clonality was computed per sample as the square root of Simpson's diversity index over productive rearrangements. This is the immuneACCESS table as TCRdb keeps it, with only in-frame sequences that have V and J called. A part of the clones is gone; compared with another copy, unresolved V genes explain less than half, and the rest is unexplained. V, J and clone size reflect that table, while D and trimming were determined from the DNA. This sample holds approximately 110,000 clones; 80% to 90% were observed only once. Of the sample, about 1.3% is held by the ten largest clones.

General study outcomes and caveats: Clinical and demographic metadata were provided uncurated, with the amount varying by source and participant.

The collaborating institutions used their own protocols to collect whole blood in K2EDTA tubes. For TCRbeta analysis, collaborators shipped samples as frozen whole blood, isolated PBMCs, or DNA extracted from either of those sample types. This receptor was identified in a man between 40 and 49 years old with acute or convalescent COVID-19. Sequencing used peripheral blood.

The nucleotide sequence is given as TGTGCCAGCAGCTCCACCCGGACACTCTCCTACGAGCAGTACTTC. Translated, it reads CASSSTRTLSYEQYF. The chain employs TRBV7-9 and TRBJ2-7; possibly the D gene is TRBD1, per 5 matching bases. The CDR3 numbers 15 residues from cysteine through phenylalanine. Here the CDR3 DNA is all that survives: 45 bases in frame from base 1. V gives up 4 bases and J gives up 0 bases, and the segment between their germline ends measures 13 bases. For CDR1 and CDR2, the germline V gene (reference sequence) lists SEHNR and FQNEAQ.